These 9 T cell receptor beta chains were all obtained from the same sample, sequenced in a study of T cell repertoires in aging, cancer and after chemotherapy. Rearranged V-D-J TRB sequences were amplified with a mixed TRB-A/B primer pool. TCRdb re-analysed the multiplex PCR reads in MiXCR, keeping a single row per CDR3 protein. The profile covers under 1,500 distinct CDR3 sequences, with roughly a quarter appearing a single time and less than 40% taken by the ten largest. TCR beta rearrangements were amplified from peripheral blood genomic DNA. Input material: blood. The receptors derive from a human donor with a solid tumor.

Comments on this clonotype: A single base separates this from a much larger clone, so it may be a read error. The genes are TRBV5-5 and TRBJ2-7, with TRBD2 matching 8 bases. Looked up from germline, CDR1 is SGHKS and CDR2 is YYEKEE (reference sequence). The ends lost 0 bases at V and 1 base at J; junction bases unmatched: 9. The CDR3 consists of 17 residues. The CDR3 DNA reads TGTGCCAGCAGCTTGGTGGGCATAGCGGGATGGTCCTACGAGCAGTACTTC. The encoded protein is CASSLVGIAGWSYEQYF.

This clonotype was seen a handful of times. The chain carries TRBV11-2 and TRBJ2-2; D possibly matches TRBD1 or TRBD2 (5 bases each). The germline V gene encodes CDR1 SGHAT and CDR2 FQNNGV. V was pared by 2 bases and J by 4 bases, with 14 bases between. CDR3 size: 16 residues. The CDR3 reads CASSLNPAGTTGELFF. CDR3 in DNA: TGTGCCAGCAGCTTAAATCCCGCCGGGACCACCGGGGAGCTGTTTTTT. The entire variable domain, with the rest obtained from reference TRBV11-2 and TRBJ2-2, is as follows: EAGVAQSPRYKIIEKRQSVAFWCNPISGHATLYWYQQILGQGPKLLIQFQNNGVVDDSQLPKDRFSAERLKGVDSTLKIQPAKLEDSAVYLCASSLNPAGTTGELFFGEGSRLTVL.

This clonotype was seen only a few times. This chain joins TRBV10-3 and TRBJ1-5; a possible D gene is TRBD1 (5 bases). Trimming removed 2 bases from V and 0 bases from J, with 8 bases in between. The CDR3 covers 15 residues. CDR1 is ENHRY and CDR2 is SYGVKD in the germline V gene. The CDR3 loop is CAISEGGYSNQPQHF. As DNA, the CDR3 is TGTGCCATCAGTGAGGGGGGATATAGCAATCAGCCCCAGCATTTT.

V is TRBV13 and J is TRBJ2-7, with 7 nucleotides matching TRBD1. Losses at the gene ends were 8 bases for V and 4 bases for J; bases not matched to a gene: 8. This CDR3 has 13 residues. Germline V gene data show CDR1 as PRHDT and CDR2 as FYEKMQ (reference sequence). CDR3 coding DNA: TGTGCCAGCTTTGAACAGGGGAGATACGAGCAGTACTTC. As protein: CASFEQGRYEQYF.

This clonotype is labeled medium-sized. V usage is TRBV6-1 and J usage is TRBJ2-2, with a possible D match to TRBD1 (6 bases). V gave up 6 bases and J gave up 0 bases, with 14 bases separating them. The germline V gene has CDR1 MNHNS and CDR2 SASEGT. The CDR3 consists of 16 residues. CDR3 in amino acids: CASRPGQGPNTGELFF. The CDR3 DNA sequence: TGTGCCAGCAGACCCGGGCAGGGGCCGAACACCGGGGAGCTGTTTTTT.

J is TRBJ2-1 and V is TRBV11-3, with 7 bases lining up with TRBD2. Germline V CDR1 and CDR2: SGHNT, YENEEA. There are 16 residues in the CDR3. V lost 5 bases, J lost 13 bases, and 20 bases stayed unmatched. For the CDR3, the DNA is TGTGCCAGCAGCAAAGAGCGGGAAGGCCGGCCAGAGAATCAGTTCTTC. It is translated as CASSKEREGRPENQFF.

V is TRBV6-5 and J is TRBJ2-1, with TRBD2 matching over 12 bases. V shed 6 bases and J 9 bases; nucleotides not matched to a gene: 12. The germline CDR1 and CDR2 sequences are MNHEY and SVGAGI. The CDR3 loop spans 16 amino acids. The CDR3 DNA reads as TGTGCCAGCAGCCCGGTCGGACTAGCGGGATTCGGTGAGCAGTTCTTC. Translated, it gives CASSPVGLAGFGEQFF.

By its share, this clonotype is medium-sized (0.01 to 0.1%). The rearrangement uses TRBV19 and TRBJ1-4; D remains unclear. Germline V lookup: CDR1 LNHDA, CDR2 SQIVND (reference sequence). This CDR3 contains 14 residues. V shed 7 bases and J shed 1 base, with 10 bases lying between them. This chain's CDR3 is CASTGLGTNEKLFF. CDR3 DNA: TGTGCCAGTACGGGCCTAGGAACTAATGAAAAACTGTTTTTT.

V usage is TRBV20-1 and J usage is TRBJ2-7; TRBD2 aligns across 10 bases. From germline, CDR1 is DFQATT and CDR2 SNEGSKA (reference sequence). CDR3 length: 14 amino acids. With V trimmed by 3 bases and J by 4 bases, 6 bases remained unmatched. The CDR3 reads CSASPSGSGYEQYF. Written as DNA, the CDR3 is TGCAGTGCTAGCCCTAGCGGGAGTGGTTACGAGCAGTACTTC.